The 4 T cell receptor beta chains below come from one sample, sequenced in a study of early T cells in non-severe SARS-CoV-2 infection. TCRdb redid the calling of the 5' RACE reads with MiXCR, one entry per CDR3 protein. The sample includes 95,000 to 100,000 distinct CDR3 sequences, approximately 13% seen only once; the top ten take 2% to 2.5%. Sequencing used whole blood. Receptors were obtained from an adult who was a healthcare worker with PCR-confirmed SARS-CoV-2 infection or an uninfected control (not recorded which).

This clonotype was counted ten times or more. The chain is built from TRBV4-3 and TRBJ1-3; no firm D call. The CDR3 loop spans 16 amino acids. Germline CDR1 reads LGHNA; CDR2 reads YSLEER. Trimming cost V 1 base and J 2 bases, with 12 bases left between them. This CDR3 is CASSQAEGDAGNTIYF. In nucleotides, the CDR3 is TGCGCCAGCAGCCAAGCCGAGGGTGACGCTGGAAACACCATATATTTT.

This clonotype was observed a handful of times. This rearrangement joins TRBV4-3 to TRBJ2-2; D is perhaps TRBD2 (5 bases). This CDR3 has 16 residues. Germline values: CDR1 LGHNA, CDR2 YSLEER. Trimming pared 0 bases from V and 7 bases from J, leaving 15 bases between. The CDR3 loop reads CASSQEASLMYGELFF. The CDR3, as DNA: TGCGCCAGCAGCCAAGAGGCTAGCCTCATGTACGGGGAGCTGTTTTTT.

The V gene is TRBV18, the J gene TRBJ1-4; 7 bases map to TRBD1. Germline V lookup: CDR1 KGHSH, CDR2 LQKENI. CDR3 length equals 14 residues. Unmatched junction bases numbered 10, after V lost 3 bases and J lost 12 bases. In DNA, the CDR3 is TGTGCCAGCTCACCGGCCGGACAGGCCACCCAACTGTTTTTT. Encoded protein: CASSPAGQATQLFF. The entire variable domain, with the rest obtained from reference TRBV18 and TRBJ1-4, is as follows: NAGVMQNPRHLVRRRGQEARLRCSPMKGHSHVYWYRQLPEEGLKFMVYLQKENIIDESGMPKERFSAEFPKEGPSILRIQQVVRGDSAAYFCASSPAGQATQLFFGSGTQLSVL.

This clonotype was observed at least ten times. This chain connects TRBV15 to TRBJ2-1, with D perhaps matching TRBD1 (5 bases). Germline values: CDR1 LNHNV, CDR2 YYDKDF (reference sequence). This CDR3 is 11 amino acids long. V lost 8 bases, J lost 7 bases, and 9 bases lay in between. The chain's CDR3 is CATGAANEQFF. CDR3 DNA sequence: TGTGCCACCGGGGCGGCTAATGAGCAGTTCTTC.